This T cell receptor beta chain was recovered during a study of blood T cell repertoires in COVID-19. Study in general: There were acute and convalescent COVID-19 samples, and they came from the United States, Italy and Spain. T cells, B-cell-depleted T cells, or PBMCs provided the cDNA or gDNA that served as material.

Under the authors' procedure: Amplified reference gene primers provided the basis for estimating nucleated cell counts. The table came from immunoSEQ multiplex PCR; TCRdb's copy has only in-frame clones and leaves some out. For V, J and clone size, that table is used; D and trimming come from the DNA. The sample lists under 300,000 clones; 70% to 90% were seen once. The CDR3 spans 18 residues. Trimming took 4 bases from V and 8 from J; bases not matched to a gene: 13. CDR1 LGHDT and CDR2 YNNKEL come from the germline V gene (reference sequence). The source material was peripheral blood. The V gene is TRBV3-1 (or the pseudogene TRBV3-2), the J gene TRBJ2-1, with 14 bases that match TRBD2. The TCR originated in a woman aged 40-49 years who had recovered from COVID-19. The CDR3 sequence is CASSRRPLGLAGDHEQFF. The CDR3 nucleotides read TGTGCCAGCAGCCGACGCCCTTTGGGACTAGCGGGAGATCATGAGCAGTTCTTC.